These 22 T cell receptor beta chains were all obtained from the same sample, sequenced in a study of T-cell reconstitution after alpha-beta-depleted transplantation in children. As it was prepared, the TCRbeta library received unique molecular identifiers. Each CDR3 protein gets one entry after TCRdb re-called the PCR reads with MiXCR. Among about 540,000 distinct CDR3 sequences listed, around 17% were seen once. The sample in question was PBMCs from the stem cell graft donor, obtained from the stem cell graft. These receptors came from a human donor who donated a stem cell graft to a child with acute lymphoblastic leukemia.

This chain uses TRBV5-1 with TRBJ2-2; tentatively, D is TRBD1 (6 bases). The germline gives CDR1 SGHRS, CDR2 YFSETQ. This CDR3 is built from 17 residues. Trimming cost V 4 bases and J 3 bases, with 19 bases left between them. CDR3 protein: CASSTSAGTPYTGELFF. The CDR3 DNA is TGCGCCAGCAGCACCTCAGCCGGGACACCTTACACCGGGGAGCTGTTTTTT.

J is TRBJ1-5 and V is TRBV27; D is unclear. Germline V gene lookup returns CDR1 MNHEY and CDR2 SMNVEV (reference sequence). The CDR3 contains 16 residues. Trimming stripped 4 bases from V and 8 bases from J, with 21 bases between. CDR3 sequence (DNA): TGTGCCAGCAGTTCCCTCTTGGTTGCGGTATCTGAGCCCCAGCATTTT. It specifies CASSSLLVAVSEPQHF.

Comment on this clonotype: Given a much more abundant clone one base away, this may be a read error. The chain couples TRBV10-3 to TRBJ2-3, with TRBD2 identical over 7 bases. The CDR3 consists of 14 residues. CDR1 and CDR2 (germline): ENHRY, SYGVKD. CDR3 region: CATSAAGEADTHYF. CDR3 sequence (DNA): TGTGCCACAAGTGCTGCGGGAGAGGCAGATACGCACTATTTT.

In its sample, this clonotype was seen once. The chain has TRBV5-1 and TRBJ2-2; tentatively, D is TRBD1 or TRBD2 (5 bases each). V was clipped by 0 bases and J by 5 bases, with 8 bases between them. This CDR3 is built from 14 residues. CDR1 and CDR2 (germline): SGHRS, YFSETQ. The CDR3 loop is CASSLEGPTGELFF. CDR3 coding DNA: TGCGCCAGCAGCTTGGAGGGACCGACCGGGGAGCTGTTTTTT.

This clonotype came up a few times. Here the CDR3 DNA reads TGCAGCGTGGAAACCGACACTTCCTATGGCTACACCTTC. It codes for CSVETDTSYGYTF. The chain joins TRBV29-1 to TRBJ1-2; D gene ambiguous. Germline lookup yields CDR1 SQVTM and CDR2 ANQGSEA. Trimming stripped 6 bases from V and 4 bases from J, with 15 bases between. CDR3 size: 13 residues.

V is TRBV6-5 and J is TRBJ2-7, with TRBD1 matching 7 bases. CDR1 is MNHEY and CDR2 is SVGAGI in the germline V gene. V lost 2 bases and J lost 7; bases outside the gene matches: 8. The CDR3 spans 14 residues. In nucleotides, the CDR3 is TGTGCCAGCAGTTACAAGACAGGGCCATGGGAGCAGTACTTC. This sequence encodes CASSYKTGPWEQYF.

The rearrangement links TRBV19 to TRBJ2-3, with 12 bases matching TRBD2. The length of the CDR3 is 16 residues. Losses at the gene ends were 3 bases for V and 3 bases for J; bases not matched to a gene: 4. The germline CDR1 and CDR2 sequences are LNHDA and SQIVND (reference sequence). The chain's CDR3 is CASSILGLAGTDTQYF. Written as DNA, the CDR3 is TGTGCCAGTAGTATTCTTGGACTAGCGGGAACAGATACGCAGTATTTT.

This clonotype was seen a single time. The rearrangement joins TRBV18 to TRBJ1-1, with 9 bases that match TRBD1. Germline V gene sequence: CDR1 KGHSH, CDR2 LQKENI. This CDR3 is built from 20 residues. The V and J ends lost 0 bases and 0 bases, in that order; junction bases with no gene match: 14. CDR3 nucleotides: TGTGCCAGCTCACCACCGGATGATTGGACAGGGGATCCTATGAACACTGAAGCTTTCTTT. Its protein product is CASSPPDDWTGDPMNTEAFF.

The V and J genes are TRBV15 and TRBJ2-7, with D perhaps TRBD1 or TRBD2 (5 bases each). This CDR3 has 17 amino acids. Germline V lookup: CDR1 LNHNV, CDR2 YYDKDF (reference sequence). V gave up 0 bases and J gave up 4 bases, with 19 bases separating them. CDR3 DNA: TGTGCCACCAGCAGAGAGAAACTCGGGACGCTCCTATACGAGCAGTACTTC. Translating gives CATSREKLGTLLYEQYF.

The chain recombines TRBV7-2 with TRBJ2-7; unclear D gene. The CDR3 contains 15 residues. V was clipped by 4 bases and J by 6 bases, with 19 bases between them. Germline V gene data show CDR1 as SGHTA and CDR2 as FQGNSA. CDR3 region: CASSYQTGGWSEQYF. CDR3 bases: TGTGCCAGCAGCTACCAGACCGGCGGCTGGTCCGAGCAGTACTTC.

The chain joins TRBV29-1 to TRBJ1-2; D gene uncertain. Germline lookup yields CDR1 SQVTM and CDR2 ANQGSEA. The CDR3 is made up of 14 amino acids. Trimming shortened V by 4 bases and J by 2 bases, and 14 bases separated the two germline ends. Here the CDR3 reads CSVVSPLSNYGYTF. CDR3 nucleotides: TGCAGCGTTGTAAGCCCTCTGAGCAACTATGGCTACACCTTC.

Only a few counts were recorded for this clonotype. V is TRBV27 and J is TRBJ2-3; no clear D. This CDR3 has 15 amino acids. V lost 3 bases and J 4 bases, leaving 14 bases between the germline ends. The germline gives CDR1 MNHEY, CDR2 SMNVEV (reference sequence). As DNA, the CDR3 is TGTGCCAGCAGTTTGATGGGTACCCAATCAGATACGCAGTATTTT. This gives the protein CASSLMGTQSDTQYF.

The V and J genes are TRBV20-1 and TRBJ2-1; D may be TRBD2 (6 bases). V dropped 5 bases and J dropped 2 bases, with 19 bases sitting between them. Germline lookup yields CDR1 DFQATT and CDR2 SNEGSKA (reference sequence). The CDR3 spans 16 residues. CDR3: CSAFNHDGGAYNEQFF. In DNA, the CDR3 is TGCAGTGCTTTCAATCACGACGGGGGAGCCTACAATGAGCAGTTCTTC.

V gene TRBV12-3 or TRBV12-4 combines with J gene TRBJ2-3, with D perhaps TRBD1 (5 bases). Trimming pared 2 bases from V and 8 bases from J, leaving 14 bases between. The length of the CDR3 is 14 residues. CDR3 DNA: TGTGCCAGCAGTTTAAGGGCCCAGGGTGGTACGCAGTATTTT. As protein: CASSLRAQGGTQYF.

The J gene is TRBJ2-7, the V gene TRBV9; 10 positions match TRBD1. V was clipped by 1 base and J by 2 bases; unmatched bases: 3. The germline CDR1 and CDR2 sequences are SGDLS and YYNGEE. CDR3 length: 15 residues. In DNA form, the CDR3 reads TGTGCCAGCAGCGTATGGGACAGGGGCCCCTACGAGCAGTACTTC. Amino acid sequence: CASSVWDRGPYEQYF.

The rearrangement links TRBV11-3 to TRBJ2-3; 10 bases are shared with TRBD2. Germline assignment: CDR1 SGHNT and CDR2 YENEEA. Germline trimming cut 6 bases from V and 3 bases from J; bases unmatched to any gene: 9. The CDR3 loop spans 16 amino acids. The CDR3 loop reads CASSFTLAGGTDTQYF. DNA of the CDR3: TGTGCCAGCAGTTTCACTTTAGCGGGAGGAACAGATACGCAGTATTTT.

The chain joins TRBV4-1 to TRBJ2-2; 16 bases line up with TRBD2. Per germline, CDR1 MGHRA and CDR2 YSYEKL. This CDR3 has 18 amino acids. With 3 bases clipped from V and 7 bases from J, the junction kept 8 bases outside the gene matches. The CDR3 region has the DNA TGCGCCAGCAGCCAGCCCGGGACTAGCGGGAGGGGTGGCGGGGAGCTGTTTTTT. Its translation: CASSQPGTSGRGGGELFF.

The CDR3 nucleotides are TGCGCCAGCAGCTTGGGTATTGTCAATGAGCAGTTCTTC. This encodes CASSLGIVNEQFF. This sequence joins TRBV5-1 and TRBJ2-1; unclear D gene. Trimming pared 0 bases from V and 6 bases from J, leaving 7 bases between. This CDR3 contains 13 residues. Looked up from germline, CDR1 is SGHRS and CDR2 is YFSETQ. Based on the CDR3 plus reference TRBV5-1 and TRBJ2-1, the full variable domain is KAGVTQTPRYLIKTRGQQVTLSCSPISGHRSVSWYQQTPGQGLQFLFEYFSETQRNKGNFPGRFSGRQFSNSRSEMNVSTLELGDSALYLCASSLGIVNEQFFGPGTRLTVL.

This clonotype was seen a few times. For the CDR3, the DNA is TGTGCCAGCAGTTGGACAGGGGGCAGACAAGAGACCCAGTACTTC. Its translation is CASSWTGGRQETQYF. The chain carries TRBV12-3 or TRBV12-4 and TRBJ2-5; 11 bases map to TRBD1. This CDR3 is 15 amino acids long. The V segment lost 4 bases and the J segment 2 bases; nucleotides outside the gene matches: 3.

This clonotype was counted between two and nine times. The CDR3 DNA follows: TGTGCCAGCAGCCAGGGTATACTAGCGGAGCTCACAGATACGCAGTATTTT. Translated: CASSQGILAELTDTQYF. The chain employs TRBV3-1 and TRBJ2-3, with 8 bases lining up with TRBD2. Germline CDR1 and CDR2: LGHDT and YNNKEL (reference sequence). V shed 3 bases and J 2 bases; nucleotides not matched to a gene: 10. The length of the CDR3 is 17 residues.

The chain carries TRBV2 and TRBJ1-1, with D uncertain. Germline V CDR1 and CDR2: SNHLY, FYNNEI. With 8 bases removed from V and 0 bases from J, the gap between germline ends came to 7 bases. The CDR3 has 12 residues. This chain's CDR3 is CASRWLNTEAFF. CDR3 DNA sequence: TGTGCCAGCCGGTGGTTGAACACTGAAGCTTTCTTT.

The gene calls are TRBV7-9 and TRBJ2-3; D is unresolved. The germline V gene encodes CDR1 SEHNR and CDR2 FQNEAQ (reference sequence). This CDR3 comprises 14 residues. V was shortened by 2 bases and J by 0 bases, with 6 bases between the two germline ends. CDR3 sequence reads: CASSLMDSTDTQYF. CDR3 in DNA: TGTGCCAGCAGCTTAATGGACAGCACAGATACGCAGTATTTT. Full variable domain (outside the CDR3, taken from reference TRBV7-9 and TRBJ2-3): DTGVSQNPRHKITKRGQNVTFRCDPISEHNRLYWYRQTLGQGPEFLTYFQNEAQLEKSRLLSDRFSAERPKGSFSTLEIQRTEQGDSAMYLCASSLMDSTDTQYFGPGTRLTVL.